These 16 T cell receptor beta chains came from one sample sequenced in a study of blood T cell repertoires in COVID-19. The table came from immunoSEQ multiplex PCR; TCRdb's copy has only in-frame clones and leaves some out. This table holds some 250,000 clones, around 90% found once. Sequencing was carried out using PBMCs or T cells enriched from blood (not recorded which). The receptors stem from a human donor in a cohort exposed to, infected with or recovered from COVID-19 (not recorded which). The donor label of this sample is uncertain.

The sample holds one count of this clone. This chain joins TRBV2 and TRBJ2-3; 11 positions match TRBD2. From germline, CDR1 is SNHLY and CDR2 FYNNEI. Losses at the gene ends were 5 bases for V and 2 bases for J; bases not matched to a gene: 3. The CDR3 totals 15 residues. The chain's CDR3 is CASSKTSGVTDTQYF. CDR3 nucleotide sequence: TGTGCCAGCAGTAAGACTAGCGGGGTCACAGATACGCAGTATTTT.

The chain links TRBV7-9 to TRBJ1-5, with a weak D call TRBD1 (6 bases). Germline V CDR1 and CDR2: SEHNR, FQNEAQ (reference sequence). The germline V and J ends were trimmed by 5 bases and 0 bases, with 17 bases remaining between them. This CDR3 contains 17 residues. CDR3: CASSRGQKGASNQPQHF. The CDR3 coding sequence is TGTGCCAGCAGCCGCGGACAGAAAGGGGCTAGCAATCAGCCCCAGCATTTT.

Notes on this clone: An end of the junction does not agree with germline; a read error may underlie this. The chain is built from TRBV19 and TRBJ2-6; 7 positions match TRBD1. Germline-derived CDR1 and CDR2 are LNHDA and SQIVND (reference sequence). The CDR3 extends over 15 amino acids. CDR3 sequence: CASSKGATGANVLTF. The DNA for the CDR3 is TGTGCCAGCAGTAAGGGGGCTACTGGGGCCAACGTCCTGACTTTC. Combining the CDR3 with reference TRBV19 and TRBJ2-6 gives the whole variable domain DGGITQSPKYLFRKEGQNVTLSCEQNLNHDAMYWYRQDPGQGLRLIYYSQIVNDFQKGDIAEGYSVSREKKESFPLTVTSAQKNPTAFYLCASSKGATGANVLTFGAGSRLTVL.

Concerning this clone itself: The sample has other DNA sequences that encode this CDR3 too. J is TRBJ1-1 and V is TRBV5-1; TRBD1 is a possible D gene (5 bases). The CDR3 spans 15 residues. V dropped 0 bases and J dropped 0 bases, with 9 bases sitting between them. CDR1 SGHRS and CDR2 YFSETQ come from the germline V gene. The DNA for the CDR3 is TGCGCCAGCAGCTTGGCTCAGGGTATGAACACTGAAGCTTTCTTT. This sequence encodes CASSLAQGMNTEAFF.

This clone was found once. The chain joins TRBV12-5 to TRBJ2-1; possibly TRBD1 for D (6 bases). V lost 0 bases, J lost 9 bases, and 18 bases lay in between. The CDR3 is 16 amino acids. CDR1 LGHNT and CDR2 FRNRAP come from the germline V gene. The CDR3 spells CASGLVRGAGASEQFF. CDR3 sequence (DNA): TGTGCTAGTGGTTTGGTGAGAGGGGCAGGGGCCAGTGAGCAGTTCTTC.

The CDR3 here is CASSILAGEQFF. CDR3 DNA: TGTGCCAGCAGCATCCTAGCGGGGGAGCAGTTCTTC. The V and J genes are TRBV9 and TRBJ2-1; 9 nucleotides align to TRBD2. Germline CDR1 SGDLS, CDR2 YYNGEE. The CDR3 runs to 12 residues. V lost 4 bases, J lost 10 bases, and 3 bases stayed unmatched. The full variable domain, completed using reference TRBV9 and TRBJ2-1, is DSGVTQTPKHLITATGQRVTLRCSPRSGDLSVYWYQQSLDQGLQFLIQYYNGEERAKGNILERFSAQQFPDLHSELNLSSLELGDSALYFCASSILAGEQFFGPGTRLTVL.

This sequence joins TRBV4-2 and TRBJ1-4; tentatively, D is TRBD1 (5 bases). The germline V gene encodes CDR1 LGHNA and CDR2 YNFKEQ. V lost 2 bases to trimming and J lost 4 bases, with 11 bases between them. CDR3 size: 15 residues. CDR3 in amino acids: CASSQWGGSNEKLFF. The DNA for the CDR3 is TGTGCCAGCAGCCAATGGGGGGGGAGTAATGAAAAACTGTTTTTT.

This clone has more than one count but fewer than ten. This chain uses TRBV19 with TRBJ1-5; no firm D call. This CDR3 is built from 14 residues. From germline, CDR1 is LNHDA and CDR2 SQIVND (reference sequence). Trimming left V 7 bases short and J 2 bases short, with 12 bases between. The DNA for the CDR3 is TGTGCCAGTAACTCGGGGTATGGCAATCAGCCCCAGCATTTT. It encodes CASNSGYGNQPQHF.

This chain connects TRBV12-5 to TRBJ2-1, with unresolved D. V was trimmed by 1 base and J by 3 bases, leaving 19 bases between them. Germline CDR1 LGHNT, CDR2 FRNRAP. The CDR3 consists of 18 residues. The CDR3 protein is CASGLGSSYRTYYNEQFF. CDR3 nucleotides: TGTGCTAGTGGTTTGGGTTCCTCCTACAGAACCTACTACAATGAGCAGTTCTTC. The entire variable domain, with the rest obtained from reference TRBV12-5 and TRBJ2-1, is as follows: DARVTQTPRHKVTEMGQEVTMRCQPILGHNTVFWYRQTMMQGLELLAYFRNRAPLDDSGMPKDRFSAEMPDATLATLKIQPSEPRDSAVYFCASGLGSSYRTYYNEQFFGPGTRLTVL.

The genes are TRBV29-1 and TRBJ1-3; 7 bases agree with TRBD1. The V gene end was trimmed by 4 bases and the J gene end by 3 bases; junction bases not matched to a gene: 6. Germline-derived CDR1 and CDR2 are SQVTM and ANQGSEA. CDR3 size: 14 residues. CDR3: CSVVDRSRGNTIYF. The CDR3 DNA sequence: TGCAGCGTTGTGGACAGGTCGCGTGGAAACACCATATATTTT.

This chain connects TRBV4-2 to TRBJ2-1; TRBD2 matches 10 bases. CDR1 LGHNA and CDR2 YNFKEQ come from the germline V gene. J lost 10 bases, V lost 2 bases, and 5 bases had no gene match. The CDR3 covers 14 residues. The CDR3 protein is CASSQKRGGLEQFF. CDR3 sequence (DNA): TGTGCCAGCAGCCAAAAGCGGGGGGGCCTCGAGCAGTTCTTC.

The rearrangement links TRBV10-2 to TRBJ2-7, with D uncertain. Per the germline V gene, CDR1 is WSHSY and CDR2 is SAAADI. This CDR3 contains 11 residues. The germline V and J ends were trimmed by 8 bases and 1 base, with 6 bases remaining between them. CDR3 sequence (DNA): TGCGCCAGCCGCGCGTCCTACGAGCAGTACTTC. Translated: CASRASYEQYF.

The chain links TRBV11-2 to TRBJ1-2, with unresolved D. Deletions cut 0 bases from V and 6 bases from J, with 14 bases between. Germline lookup yields CDR1 SGHAT and CDR2 FQNNGV. This CDR3 spans 15 amino acids. The DNA of the CDR3 is TGTGCCAGCAGCTTAGACTCAGACACCGGGAATGGCTACACCTTC. Encoded protein: CASSLDSDTGNGYTF.

The chain combines TRBV3-1 (or the pseudogene TRBV3-2) with TRBJ2-6, with TRBD1 matching over 9 bases. With 3 bases clipped from V and 1 base from J, the junction kept 10 bases outside the gene matches. The CDR3 extends over 19 amino acids. Germline V gene sequence: CDR1 LGHDT, CDR2 YNNKEL (reference sequence). The CDR3 spells CASSQLQDRGRSGANVLTF. CDR3 sequence (DNA): TGTGCCAGCAGCCAGCTACAGGACAGGGGAAGGTCTGGGGCCAACGTCCTGACTTTC.

CDR3 bases: TGCGCCAGCAGGGACAGGGGGAGCTCTGCCTACGAGCAGTACTTC. Encoded protein: CASRDRGSSAYEQYF. The chain joins TRBV5-1 to TRBJ2-7; 10 positions match TRBD1. The J segment lost 2 bases and the V segment lost 5 bases, leaving 7 bases of the junction unmatched. The length of the CDR3 is 15 residues. Germline values: CDR1 SGHRS, CDR2 YFSETQ.

The rearrangement links TRBV9 to TRBJ2-3, with TRBD2 matching over 8 bases. Trimming removed 3 bases from V and 2 bases from J; junction bases left unmatched: 8. In germline, CDR1 is SGDLS, CDR2 YYNGEE. The CDR3 has 16 amino acids. The CDR3 region is CASSDDTSGATDTQYF. CDR3 sequence (DNA): TGTGCCAGCAGCGACGATACTAGCGGTGCCACAGATACGCAGTATTTT.